The following is a TCR beta chain sequence with its context. This sample is drawn from a study of blood T cell repertoires in COVID-19. Turning to the study itself: Specimens from acute and convalescent COVID-19 originated in the United States, Italy and Spain. T cells, B-cell-depleted T cells, or PBMCs supplied cDNA or gDNA.

As originally analysed: Estimation of nucleated cell counts relied on the amplification of reference gene primers. Repertoires were generated with immunoSEQ multiplex PCR, while TCRdb's copy carries only in-frame clones and drops some. The V and J calls and clone size are taken from that table; D and trimming were inferred from the DNA. The table has 150,000 to 200,000 clones, roughly 87% seen once. Per the germline V gene, CDR1 is MNHEY and CDR2 is SVGAGI. The CDR3 is made up of 15 amino acids. V lost 6 bases and J 0 bases, leaving 15 bases between the germline ends. V and J are TRBV6-5 and TRBJ2-7; TRBD1 might be the D (6 bases). The receptor comes from a human donor in a cohort sampled during active COVID-19. Source material: peripheral blood. CDR3 residues: CASSLVGAPSYEQYF. CDR3 nucleotides: TGTGCCAGCAGCCTAGTGGGGGCGCCCTCCTACGAGCAGTACTTC.